This entry is about one T cell receptor beta chain. With V trimmed by 2 bases and J by 5 bases, 3 bases remained unmatched. The CDR3 covers 15 residues. Germline lookup yields CDR1 MNHEY and CDR2 SVGAGI. The protocol was immunoSEQ multiplex PCR, while the TCRdb copy is restricted to in-frame clones and leaves out a portion. The top ten clones hold 4% to 5.5% of a sample with under 85,000 clones, about 85% of them seen once. This entry comes from a study of blood T cell repertoires in COVID-19. For the study at large: There were acute and convalescent COVID-19 samples, and they came from the United States, Italy and Spain.

Sample: peripheral blood. The J gene is TRBJ2-5, the V gene TRBV6-5; 12 bases agree with TRBD1. This TCR was recovered from a man aged 80 or over with acute or convalescent COVID-19. CDR3 in amino acids: CASSYGTGGRETQYF. CDR3 DNA: TGTGCCAGCAGTTACGGGACAGGGGGCAGGGAGACCCAGTACTTC.